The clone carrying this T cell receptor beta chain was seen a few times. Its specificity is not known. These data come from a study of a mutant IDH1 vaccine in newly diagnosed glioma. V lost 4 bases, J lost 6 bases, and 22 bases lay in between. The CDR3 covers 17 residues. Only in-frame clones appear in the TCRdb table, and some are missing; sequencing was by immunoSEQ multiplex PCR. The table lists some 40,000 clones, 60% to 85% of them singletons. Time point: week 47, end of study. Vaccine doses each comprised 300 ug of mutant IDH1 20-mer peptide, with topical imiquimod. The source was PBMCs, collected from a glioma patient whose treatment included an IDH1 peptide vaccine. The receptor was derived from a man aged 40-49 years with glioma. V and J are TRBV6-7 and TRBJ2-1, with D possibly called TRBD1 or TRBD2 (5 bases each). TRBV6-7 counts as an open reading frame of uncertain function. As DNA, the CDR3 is TGTGCCAGCAGTTTACCGGTAGAGGGGCGGAAATCCAATGAGCAGTTCTTC. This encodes CASSLPVEGRKSNEQFF.